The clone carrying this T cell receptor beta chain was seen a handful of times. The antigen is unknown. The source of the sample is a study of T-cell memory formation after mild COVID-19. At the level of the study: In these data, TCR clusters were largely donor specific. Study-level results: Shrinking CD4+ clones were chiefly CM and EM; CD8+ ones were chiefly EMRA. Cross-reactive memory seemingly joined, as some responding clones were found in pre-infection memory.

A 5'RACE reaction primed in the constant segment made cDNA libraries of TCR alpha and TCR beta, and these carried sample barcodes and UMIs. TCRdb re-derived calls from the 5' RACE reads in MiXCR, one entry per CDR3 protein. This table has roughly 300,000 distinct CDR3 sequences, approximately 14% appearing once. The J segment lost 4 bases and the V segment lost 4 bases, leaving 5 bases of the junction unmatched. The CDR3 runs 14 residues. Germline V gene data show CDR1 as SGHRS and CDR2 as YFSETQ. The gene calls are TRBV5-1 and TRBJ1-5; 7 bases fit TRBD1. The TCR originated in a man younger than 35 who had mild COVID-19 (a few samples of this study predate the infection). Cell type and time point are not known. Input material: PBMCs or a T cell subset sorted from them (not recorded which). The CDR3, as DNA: TGCGCCAGCAGCGAGGGGACAGCTAATCAGCCCCAGCATTTT. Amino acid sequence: CASSEGTANQPQHF. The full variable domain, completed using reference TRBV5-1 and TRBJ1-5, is KAGVTQTPRYLIKTRGQQVTLSCSPISGHRSVSWYQQTPGQGLQFLFEYFSETQRNKGNFPGRFSGRQFSNSRSEMNVSTLELGDSALYLCASSEGTANQPQHFGDGTRLSIL.